These T cell receptor beta chains were read from a single sample in a study of OX40 agonist ivuxolimab in advanced cancers. Libraries were prepared by immunoSEQ multiplex PCR; TCRdb keeps only in-frame clonotypes and omits some of them. The table has 55,000 to 70,000 clones, about 94% seen once. Sequences were derived from CD4+ or CD8+ T cells sorted from blood, sampled in a trial of the OX40 agonist ivuxolimab. The source is an adult with an advanced solid tumor such as melanoma, head and neck, liver or kidney cancer. Each CDR3 is given with its conserved first and last residue.

16 TRBV19 CASTEYRDGGNQPQHF
13 TRBV7-2 CASSFHLQETQYF
15 TRBV11-2 CASSPPRLADNEQFF
13 TRBV6-1 CASSSRGPGELFF
12 TRBV6-5 CASSPLGTEAFF
16 TRBV9 CASSVAHGGGIETQYF
16 TRBV5-1 CASSGEWGPDGNEQYF
19 TRBV7-9 CASSPFLVAVGTSTDTQYF
18 TRBV4-1 CASSQVYRRQGEHNEQFF
17 TRBV5-1 CASSPAGGLAGLNEQFF
15 TRBV10-3 CAISESSGGPQPQHF
17 TRBV7-9 CASSAQGVGQGNQPQHF
12 TRBV6-5 CASTTPRNEQFF
15 TRBV7-8 CASSLAPLGQGGYTF
13 TRBV6-1 CASSPKRFTEAFF
15 TRBV6-1 CASSEAGTGTYEQYF
15 TRBV7-9 CASSTTGGSSYEQYF
14 TRBV7-9 CASSSGTAFGEQYF